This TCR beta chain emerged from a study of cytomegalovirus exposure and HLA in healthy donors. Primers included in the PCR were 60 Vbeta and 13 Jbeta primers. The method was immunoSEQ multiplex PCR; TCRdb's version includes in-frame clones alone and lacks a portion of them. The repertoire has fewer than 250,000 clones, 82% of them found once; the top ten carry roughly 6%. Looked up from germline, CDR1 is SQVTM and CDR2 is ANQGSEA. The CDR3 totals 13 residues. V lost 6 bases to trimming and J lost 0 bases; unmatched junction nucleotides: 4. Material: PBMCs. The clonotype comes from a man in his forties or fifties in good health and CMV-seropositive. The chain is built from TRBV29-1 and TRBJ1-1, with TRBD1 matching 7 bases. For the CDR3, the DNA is TGCAGCGTGACAGGGTACGTGAACACTGAAGCTTTCTTT. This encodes CSVTGYVNTEAFF.